A single sample is the source of the 4 T cell receptor beta chains below, sequenced in a study of breast tumors, draining lymph nodes, adjacent tissues. Axillary draining lymph nodes of breast cancer patients supplied the node samples. TCRdb ran MiXCR on the multiplex PCR reads and lists one entry per CDR3 protein. Of approximately 300,000 distinct CDR3 sequences detected, 30% to 35% appear once; the ten largest clones hold more than 0.85%. Sequencing input: axillary lymph node tissue. Receptors were obtained from a female donor with breast cancer. Some clones in this sample may be carry-over from other donors' samples.

This clonotype was detected a few times. The chain is built from TRBV6-5 and TRBJ2-1; 8 nucleotides line up with TRBD1. CDR3 size: 16 residues. After removal of 5 bases from V and 8 bases from J, the junction contained 14 bases not matched to a gene. Looked up from germline, CDR1 is MNHEY and CDR2 is SVGAGI. The CDR3 spells CASSEIWPGGVDEQFF. The CDR3 nucleotides read TGTGCCAGCAGTGAAATTTGGCCAGGGGGCGTCGATGAGCAGTTCTTC.

The chain has TRBV19 and TRBJ1-1, with D perhaps matching TRBD1 (6 bases). V was shortened by 10 bases and J by 2 bases, with 20 bases between the two germline ends. Germline assignment: CDR1 LNHDA and CDR2 SQIVND (reference sequence). CDR3 length equals 15 residues. CDR3 sequence reads: CATEVGGGQNTEAFF. DNA for the CDR3: TGTGCCACTGAAGTCGGGGGGGGCCAAAACACTGAAGCTTTCTTT.

A single count supports this clonotype. A much larger clone lies one base from this, so it may be a read error. The V gene is TRBV5-4, the J gene TRBJ2-3; 7 nucleotides line up with TRBD2. CDR1 is SGHNT and CDR2 is YYREEE in the germline V gene (reference sequence). This CDR3 spans 14 amino acids. V was pared by 5 bases and J by 4 bases, with 7 bases of the junction left unmatched. Here the CDR3 DNA reads TGTGCCAGCAGTACCGGGAGGTCCGCAGATACGCAGTATTTT. Its translation: CASSTGRSADTQYF.

This chain connects TRBV7-8 to TRBJ2-1; 10 bases align to TRBD2. CDR3 size: 18 residues. V dropped 5 bases and J dropped 8; count of bases not matched to a gene: 18. CDR1 and CDR2 (germline): SGHVS, FQNEAQ. The CDR3 sequence is CASSGGSLAGAEAHEQFF. Here the CDR3 DNA reads TGTGCCAGCAGCGGGGGCAGCCTAGCGGGGGCCGAAGCCCATGAGCAGTTCTTC. Full variable domain (rest looked up from reference TRBV7-8 and TRBJ2-1): GAGVSQSPRYKVAKRGQDVALRCDPISGHVSLFWYQQALGQGPEFLTYFQNEAQLDKSGLPSDRFFAERPEGSVSTLKIQRTQQEDSAVYLCASSGGSLAGAEAHEQFFGPGTRLTVL.